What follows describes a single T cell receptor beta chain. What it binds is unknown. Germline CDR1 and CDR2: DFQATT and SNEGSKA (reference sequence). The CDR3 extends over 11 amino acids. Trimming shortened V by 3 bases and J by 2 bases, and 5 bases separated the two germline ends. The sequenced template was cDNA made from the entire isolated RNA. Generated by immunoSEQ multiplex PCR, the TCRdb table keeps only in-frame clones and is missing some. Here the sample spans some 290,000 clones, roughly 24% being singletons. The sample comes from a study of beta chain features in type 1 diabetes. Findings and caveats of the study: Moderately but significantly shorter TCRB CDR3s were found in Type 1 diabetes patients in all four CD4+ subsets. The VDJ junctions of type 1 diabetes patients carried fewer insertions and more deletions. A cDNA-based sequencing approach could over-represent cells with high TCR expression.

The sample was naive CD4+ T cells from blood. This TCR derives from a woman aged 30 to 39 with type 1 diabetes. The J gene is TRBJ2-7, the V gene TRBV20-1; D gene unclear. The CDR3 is CSASRTYEQYF. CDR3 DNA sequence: TGCAGTGCTAGCAGGACCTACGAGCAGTACTTC.